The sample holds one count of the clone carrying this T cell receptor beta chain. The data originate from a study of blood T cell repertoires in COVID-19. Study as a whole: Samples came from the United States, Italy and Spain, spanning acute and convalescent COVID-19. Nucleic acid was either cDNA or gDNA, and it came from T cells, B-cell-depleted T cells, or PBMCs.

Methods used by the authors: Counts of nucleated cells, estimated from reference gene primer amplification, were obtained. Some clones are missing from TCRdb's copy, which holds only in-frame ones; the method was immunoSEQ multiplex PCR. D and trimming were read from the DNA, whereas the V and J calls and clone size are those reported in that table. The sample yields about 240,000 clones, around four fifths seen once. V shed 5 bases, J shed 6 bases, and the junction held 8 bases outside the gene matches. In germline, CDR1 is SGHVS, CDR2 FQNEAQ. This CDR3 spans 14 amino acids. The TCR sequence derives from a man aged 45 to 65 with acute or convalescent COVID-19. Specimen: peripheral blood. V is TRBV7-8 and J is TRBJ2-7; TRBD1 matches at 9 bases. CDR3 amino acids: CASSPRPDRGEQYF. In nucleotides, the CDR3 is TGTGCCAGCAGCCCACGCCCGGACAGGGGCGAGCAGTACTTC.